The 9 T cell receptor beta chains listed next were all sequenced from one sample in a study of blood T cell repertoires in COVID-19. Clones were read by immunoSEQ multiplex PCR, and TCRdb kept only the in-frame ones, dropping some. The profile shows some 70,000 clones, around 80% of them singletons. Sequenced input: peripheral blood. The receptors stem from a woman aged 45-65 years with acute or convalescent COVID-19.

The chain's CDR3 is CASSPQGPYEQYF. CDR3 sequence (DNA): TGTGCCAGCAGTCCGCAGGGGCCCTACGAGCAGTACTTC. V is TRBV12-3 or TRBV12-4 and J is TRBJ2-7; D might be TRBD1 (6 bases). The V gene lost 5 bases and the J gene lost 2 bases, with 10 bases spanning the gap. This CDR3 contains 13 residues.

The gene calls are TRBV5-4 and TRBJ2-7, with TRBD2 identical over 13 bases. CDR3 length equals 16 residues. In germline, CDR1 is SGHNT, CDR2 YYREEE (reference sequence). V lost 1 base to trimming and J lost 3 bases; unmatched junction nucleotides: 4. CDR3 residues: CASSLTSGRVNYEQYF. In nucleotides, the CDR3 is TGTGCCAGCAGCTTGACTAGCGGGAGGGTAAACTACGAGCAGTACTTC.

CDR3 DNA: TGCGCCAGCAGCCAGAAGGACGGGGGGGAGACCCAGTACTTC. This gives the protein CASSQKDGGETQYF. The chain carries TRBV4-1 and TRBJ2-5; the match to TRBD2 covers 7 bases. The germline V gene has CDR1 MGHRA and CDR2 YSYEKL. The length of the CDR3 is 14 residues. The V and J ends lost 3 bases and 5 bases, in that order; junction bases with no gene match: 6.

The chain has TRBV15 and TRBJ1-5, with a possible D match to TRBD1 (5 bases). Trimming took 9 bases from V and 5 from J, leaving 11 bases between them. The CDR3 runs to 12 residues. Germline V gene lookup returns CDR1 LNHNV and CDR2 YYDKDF (reference sequence). CDR3 nucleotide sequence: TGTGCCACAGGGGAAAACTATCAGCCCCAGCATTTT. Residues: CATGENYQPQHF.

This rearrangement joins TRBV5-1 to TRBJ1-2; D is undetermined. The V end lost 0 bases, the J end lost 3 bases, and 15 bases lay between the germline ends. This CDR3 is built from 16 residues. The germline V gene encodes CDR1 SGHRS and CDR2 YFSETQ. CDR3 nucleotides: TGCGCCAGCAGCTTGGCGAGGAGCCCGAACCACTATGGCTACACCTTC. The encoded protein is CASSLARSPNHYGYTF.

V and J are TRBV6-1 and TRBJ1-1; TRBD1 might be the D (6 bases). V was trimmed by 3 bases and J by 7 bases, leaving 12 bases between them. The CDR3 sequence is 13 residues long. CDR1 is MNHNS, CDR2 SASEGT, per germline. The CDR3 spells CASSEIGQIEAFF. DNA of the CDR3: TGTGCCAGCAGTGAGATCGGACAGATTGAAGCTTTCTTT.

The rearrangement links TRBV5-5 to TRBJ2-2; 9 nucleotides agree with TRBD1. The ends lost 1 base at V and 6 bases at J; junction bases unmatched: 4. This CDR3 region has 15 residues. Germline V lookup: CDR1 SGHKS, CDR2 YYEKEE (reference sequence). The CDR3 DNA reads TGTGCCAGCAGCTTGTTACAGGGGGCATCCGGGGAGCTGTTTTTT. Its protein is CASSLLQGASGELFF.

The V and J genes are TRBV28 and TRBJ2-5, with TRBD1 matching over 8 bases. The CDR3 contains 15 residues. Losses at the gene ends were 5 bases for V and 5 bases for J; bases not matched to a gene: 10. Germline V gives CDR1 MDHEN, CDR2 SYDVKM. The CDR3: CASSNTGGRFETQYF. The CDR3 coding sequence is TGTGCCAGCAGTAACACAGGGGGGCGATTCGAGACCCAGTACTTC. Full variable domain (rest looked up from reference TRBV28 and TRBJ2-5): DVKVTQSSRYLVKRTGEKVFLECVQDMDHENMFWYRQDPGLGLRLIYFSYDVKMKEKGDIPEGYSVSREKKERFSLILESASTNQTSMYLCASSNTGGRFETQYFGPGTRLLVL.

The J gene is TRBJ2-7, the V gene TRBV3-1 (or the pseudogene TRBV3-2); D may be TRBD1 (6 bases). V shed 3 bases and J shed 0 bases, with 27 bases lying between them. There are 20 residues in the CDR3. Germline V gives CDR1 LGHDT, CDR2 YNNKEL (reference sequence). The CDR3 here is CASSQGLKDRYFAGSYEQYF. In DNA form, the CDR3 reads TGTGCCAGCAGCCAGGGCCTTAAGGACAGATACTTCGCTGGCTCCTACGAGCAGTACTTC.